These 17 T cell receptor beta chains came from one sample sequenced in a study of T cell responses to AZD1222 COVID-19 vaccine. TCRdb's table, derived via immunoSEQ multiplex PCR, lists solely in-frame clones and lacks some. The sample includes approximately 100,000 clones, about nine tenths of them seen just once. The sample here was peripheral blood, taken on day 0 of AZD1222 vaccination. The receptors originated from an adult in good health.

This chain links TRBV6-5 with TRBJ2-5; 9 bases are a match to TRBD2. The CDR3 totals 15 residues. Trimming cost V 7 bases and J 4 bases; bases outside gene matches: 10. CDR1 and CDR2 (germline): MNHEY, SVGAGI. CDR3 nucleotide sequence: TGTGCCAGCATCGAAGAGCGGGGGGCCCGAGAGACCCAGTACTTC. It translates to CASIEERGARETQYF.

The CDR3 nucleotides read TGCGCCAGCAGTGACAGGGTATTGCACTATGGCTACACCTTC. Translation: CASSDRVLHYGYTF. This sequence joins TRBV10-2 and TRBJ1-2; maybe TRBD1 (5 bases). CDR1 is WSHSY and CDR2 is SAAADI in the germline V gene. Trimming removed 3 bases at V and 3 bases at J, with 11 bases between. This CDR3 is 14 amino acids long.

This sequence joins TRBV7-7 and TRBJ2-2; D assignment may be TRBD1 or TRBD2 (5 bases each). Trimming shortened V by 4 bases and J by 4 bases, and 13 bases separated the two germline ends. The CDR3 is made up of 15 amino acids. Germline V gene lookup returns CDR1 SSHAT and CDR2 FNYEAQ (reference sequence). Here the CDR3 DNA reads TGTGCCAGCAGCTGGGACGGAGCGATCACCGGGGAGCTGTTTTTT. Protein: CASSWDGAITGELFF.

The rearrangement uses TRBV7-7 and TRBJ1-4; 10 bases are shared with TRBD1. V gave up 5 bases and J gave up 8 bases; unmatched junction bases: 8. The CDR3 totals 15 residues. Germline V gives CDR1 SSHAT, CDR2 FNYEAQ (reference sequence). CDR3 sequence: CASSPGTGVGEKLFF. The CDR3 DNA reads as TGTGCCAGCAGCCCAGGGACAGGGGTTGGAGAAAAACTGTTTTTT.

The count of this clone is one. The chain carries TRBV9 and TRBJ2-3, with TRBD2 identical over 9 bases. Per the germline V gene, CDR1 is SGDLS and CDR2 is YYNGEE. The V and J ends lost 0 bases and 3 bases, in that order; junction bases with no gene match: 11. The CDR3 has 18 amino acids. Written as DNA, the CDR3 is TGTGCCAGCAGCGTAGAAGTGTTGCGGGGGGGCGATACAGATACGCAGTATTTT. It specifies CASSVEVLRGGDTDTQYF.

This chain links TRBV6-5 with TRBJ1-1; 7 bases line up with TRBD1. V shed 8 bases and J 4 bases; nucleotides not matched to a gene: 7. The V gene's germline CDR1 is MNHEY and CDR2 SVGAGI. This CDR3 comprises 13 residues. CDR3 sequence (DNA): TGTGCCAGCGGGCGACAGGGTTCCACTGAAGCTTTCTTT. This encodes CASGRQGSTEAFF.

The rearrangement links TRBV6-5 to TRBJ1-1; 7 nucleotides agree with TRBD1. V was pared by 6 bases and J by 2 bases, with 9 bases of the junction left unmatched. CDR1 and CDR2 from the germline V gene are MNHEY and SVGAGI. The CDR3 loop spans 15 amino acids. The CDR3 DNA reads TGTGCCAGCAGCTACGGACAGGCGATAAACACTGAAGCTTTCTTT. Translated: CASSYGQAINTEAFF.

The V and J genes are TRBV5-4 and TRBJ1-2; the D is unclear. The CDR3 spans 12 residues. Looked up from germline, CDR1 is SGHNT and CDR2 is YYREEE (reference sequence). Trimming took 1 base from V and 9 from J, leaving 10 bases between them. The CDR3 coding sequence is TGTGCCAGCAGCTTGTATGGTCGTAGCTACACCTTC. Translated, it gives CASSLYGRSYTF.

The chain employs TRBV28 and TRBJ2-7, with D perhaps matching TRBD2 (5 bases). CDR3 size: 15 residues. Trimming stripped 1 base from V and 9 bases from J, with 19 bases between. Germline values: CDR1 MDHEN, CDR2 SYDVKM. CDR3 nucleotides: TGTGCCAGCAGTTTATTCTCTGCCCGTGGACTCGGGCAGTACTTC. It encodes CASSLFSARGLGQYF.

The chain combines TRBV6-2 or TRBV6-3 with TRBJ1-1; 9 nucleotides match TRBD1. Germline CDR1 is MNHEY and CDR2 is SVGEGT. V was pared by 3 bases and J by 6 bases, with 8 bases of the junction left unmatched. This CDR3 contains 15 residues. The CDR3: CASSYKDRGTAEAFF. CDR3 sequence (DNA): TGTGCCAGCAGTTATAAAGACAGGGGGACAGCTGAAGCTTTCTTT.

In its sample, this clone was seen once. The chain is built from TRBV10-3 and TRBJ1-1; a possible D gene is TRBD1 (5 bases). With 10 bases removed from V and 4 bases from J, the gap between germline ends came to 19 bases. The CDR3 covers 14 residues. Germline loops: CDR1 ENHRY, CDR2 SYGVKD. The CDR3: CATNPRGEITEAFF. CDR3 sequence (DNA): TGTGCCACAAACCCGCGAGGGGAGATCACTGAAGCTTTCTTT.

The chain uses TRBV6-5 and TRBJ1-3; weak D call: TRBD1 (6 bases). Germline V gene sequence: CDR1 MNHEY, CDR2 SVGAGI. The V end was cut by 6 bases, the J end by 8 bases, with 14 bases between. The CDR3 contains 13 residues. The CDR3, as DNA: TGTGCCAGCAGCCGGACAGCGGTCGACACCATATATTTT. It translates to CASSRTAVDTIYF.

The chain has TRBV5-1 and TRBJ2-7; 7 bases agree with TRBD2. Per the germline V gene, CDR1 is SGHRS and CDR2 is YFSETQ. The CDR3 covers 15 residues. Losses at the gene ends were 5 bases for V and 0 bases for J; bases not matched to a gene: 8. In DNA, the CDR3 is TGCGCCAGCAGGAGGGACGGGGGGAGCTCCTACGAGCAGTACTTC. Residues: CASRRDGGSSYEQYF.

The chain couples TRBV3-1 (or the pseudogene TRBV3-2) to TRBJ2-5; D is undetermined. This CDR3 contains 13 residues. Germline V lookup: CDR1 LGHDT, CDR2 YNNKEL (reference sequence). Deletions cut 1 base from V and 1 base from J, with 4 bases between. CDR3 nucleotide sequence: TGTGCCAGCAGCCAAGTGGGCCAAGAGACCCAGTACTTC. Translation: CASSQVGQETQYF.

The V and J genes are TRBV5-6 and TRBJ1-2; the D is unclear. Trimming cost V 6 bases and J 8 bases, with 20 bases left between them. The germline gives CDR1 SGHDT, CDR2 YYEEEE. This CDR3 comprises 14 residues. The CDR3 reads CASTTDPRGQGYTF. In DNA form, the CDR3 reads TGTGCCAGCACCACGGACCCTAGAGGGCAGGGCTACACCTTC.

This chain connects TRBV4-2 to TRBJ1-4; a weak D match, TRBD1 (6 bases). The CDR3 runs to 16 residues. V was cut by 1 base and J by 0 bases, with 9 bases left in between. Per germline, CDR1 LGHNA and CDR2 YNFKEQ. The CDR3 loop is CASSQGTDATNEKLFF. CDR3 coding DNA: TGTGCCAGCAGCCAAGGGACAGATGCAACTAATGAAAAACTGTTTTTT.

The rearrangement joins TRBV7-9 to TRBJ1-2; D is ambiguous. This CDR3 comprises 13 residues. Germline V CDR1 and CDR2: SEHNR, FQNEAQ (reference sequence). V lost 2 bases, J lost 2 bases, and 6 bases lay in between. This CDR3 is CASSLMSNYGYTF. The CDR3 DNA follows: TGTGCCAGCAGCTTAATGTCAAACTATGGCTACACCTTC.